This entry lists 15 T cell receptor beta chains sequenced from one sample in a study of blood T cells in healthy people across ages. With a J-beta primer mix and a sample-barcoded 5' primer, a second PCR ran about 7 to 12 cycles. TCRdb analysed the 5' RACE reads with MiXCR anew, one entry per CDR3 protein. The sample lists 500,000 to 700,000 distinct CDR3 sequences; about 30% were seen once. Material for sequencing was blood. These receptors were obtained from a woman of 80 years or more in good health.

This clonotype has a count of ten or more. The CDR3 DNA sequence: TGTGCCAGCAGCTTAGGCGGGACCAGTAATCAGCCCCAGCATTTT. It yields the protein CASSLGGTSNQPQHF. V usage is TRBV7-2 and J usage is TRBJ1-5; TRBD1 might be the D (5 bases). The V gene lost 1 base and the J gene lost 4 bases, with 11 bases spanning the gap. The CDR3 loop spans 15 amino acids. Germline CDR1 is SGHTA and CDR2 is FQGNSA.

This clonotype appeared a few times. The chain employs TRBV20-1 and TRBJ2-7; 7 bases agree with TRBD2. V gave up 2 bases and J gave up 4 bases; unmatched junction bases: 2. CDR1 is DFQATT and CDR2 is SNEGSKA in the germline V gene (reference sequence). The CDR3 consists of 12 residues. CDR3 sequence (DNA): TGCAGTGCTAGACTAGCGGAGTACGAGCAGTACTTC. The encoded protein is CSARLAEYEQYF.

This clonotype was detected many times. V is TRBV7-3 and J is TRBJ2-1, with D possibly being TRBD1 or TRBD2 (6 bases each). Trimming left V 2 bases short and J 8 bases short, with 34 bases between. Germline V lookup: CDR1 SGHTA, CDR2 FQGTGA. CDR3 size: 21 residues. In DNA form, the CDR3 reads TGTGCCAGCAGCTTATTCCGGAAGGGGGGCCTACAGAGGCCCCGGGATGATGAGCAGTTCTTC. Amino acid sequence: CASSLFRKGGLQRPRDDEQFF.

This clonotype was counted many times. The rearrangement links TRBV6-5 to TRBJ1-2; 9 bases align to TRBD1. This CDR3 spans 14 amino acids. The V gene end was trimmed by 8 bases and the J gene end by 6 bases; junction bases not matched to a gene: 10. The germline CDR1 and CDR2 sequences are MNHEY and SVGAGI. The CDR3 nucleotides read TGTGCCAGCCATCGGACAGGGGAAAGTGATGGCTACACCTTC. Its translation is CASHRTGESDGYTF.

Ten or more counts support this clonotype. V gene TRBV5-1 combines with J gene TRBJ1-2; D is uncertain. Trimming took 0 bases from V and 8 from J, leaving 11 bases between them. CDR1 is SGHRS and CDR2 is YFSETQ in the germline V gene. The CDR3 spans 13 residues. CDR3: CASSLGQSEGYTF. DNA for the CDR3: TGCGCCAGCAGCTTGGGGCAATCAGAGGGCTACACCTTC.

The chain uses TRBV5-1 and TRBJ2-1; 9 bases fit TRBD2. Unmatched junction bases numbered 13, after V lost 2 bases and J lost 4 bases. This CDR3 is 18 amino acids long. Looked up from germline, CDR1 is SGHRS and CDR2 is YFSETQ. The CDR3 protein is CASSFPAGGSGLYNEQFF. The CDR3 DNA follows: TGCGCCAGCAGCTTCCCAGCGGGAGGATCGGGTTTGTACAATGAGCAGTTCTTC.

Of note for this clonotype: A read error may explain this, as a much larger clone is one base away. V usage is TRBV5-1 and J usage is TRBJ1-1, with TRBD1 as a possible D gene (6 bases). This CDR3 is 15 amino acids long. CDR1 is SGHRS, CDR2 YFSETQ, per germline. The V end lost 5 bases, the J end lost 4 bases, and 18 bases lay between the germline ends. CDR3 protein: CASRPLGRGSTEAFF. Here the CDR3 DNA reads TGCGCCAGCAGACCTTTGGGTAGGGGGAGCACTGAAGCTTTCTTT.

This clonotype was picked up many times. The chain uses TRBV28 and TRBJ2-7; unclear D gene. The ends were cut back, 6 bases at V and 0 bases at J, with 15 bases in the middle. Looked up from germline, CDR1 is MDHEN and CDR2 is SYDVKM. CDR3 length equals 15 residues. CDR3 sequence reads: CASRNKGSPSYEQYF. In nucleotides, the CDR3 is TGTGCCAGCAGGAATAAGGGTTCTCCCTCCTACGAGCAGTACTTC.

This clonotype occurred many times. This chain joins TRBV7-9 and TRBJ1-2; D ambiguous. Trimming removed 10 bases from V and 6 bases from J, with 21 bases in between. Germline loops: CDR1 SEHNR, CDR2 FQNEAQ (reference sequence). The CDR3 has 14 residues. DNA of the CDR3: TGTGCCACCTTGGCACAGACCTTTAGCGATGGCTACACCTTC. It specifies CATLAQTFSDGYTF.

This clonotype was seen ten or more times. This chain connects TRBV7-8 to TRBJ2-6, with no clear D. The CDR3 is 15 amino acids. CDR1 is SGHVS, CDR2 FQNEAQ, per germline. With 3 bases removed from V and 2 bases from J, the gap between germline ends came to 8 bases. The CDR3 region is CASSFSAPGANVLTF. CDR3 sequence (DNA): TGTGCCAGCAGCTTCTCAGCCCCTGGGGCCAACGTCCTGACTTTC.

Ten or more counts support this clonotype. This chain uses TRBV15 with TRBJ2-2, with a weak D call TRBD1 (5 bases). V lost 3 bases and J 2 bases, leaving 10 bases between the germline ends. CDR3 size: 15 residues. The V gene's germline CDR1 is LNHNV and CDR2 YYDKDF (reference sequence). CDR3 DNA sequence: TGTGCCACCAGCAGGGACATGCCTAACACCGGGGAGCTGTTTTTT. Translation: CATSRDMPNTGELFF.

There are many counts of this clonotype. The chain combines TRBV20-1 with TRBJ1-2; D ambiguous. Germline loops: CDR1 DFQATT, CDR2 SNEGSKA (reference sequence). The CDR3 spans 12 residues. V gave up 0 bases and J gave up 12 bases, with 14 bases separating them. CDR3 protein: CSARDVATIDTF. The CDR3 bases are TGCAGTGCTAGAGATGTCGCCACCATTGACACCTTC.

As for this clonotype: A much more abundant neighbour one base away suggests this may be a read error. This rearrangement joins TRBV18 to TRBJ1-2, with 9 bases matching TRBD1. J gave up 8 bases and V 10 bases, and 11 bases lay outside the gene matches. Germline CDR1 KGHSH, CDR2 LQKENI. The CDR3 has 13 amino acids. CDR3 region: CANSLQGAGGYTF. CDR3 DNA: TGTGCCAACTCGCTACAGGGGGCCGGGGGCTACACCTTC. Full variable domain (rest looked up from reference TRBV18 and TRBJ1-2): NAGVMQNPRHLVRRRGQEARLRCSPMKGHSHVYWYRQLPEEGLKFMVYLQKENIIDESGMPKERFSAEFPKEGPSILRIQQVVRGDSAAYFCANSLQGAGGYTFGSGTRLTVV.

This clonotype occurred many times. In nucleotides, the CDR3 is TGCAGCGCTGGGATGGGCCAGCCCCAGCATTTT. Its protein is CSAGMGQPQHF. This chain connects TRBV29-1 to TRBJ1-5; D not certain. The CDR3 totals 11 residues. Germline assignment: CDR1 SQVTM and CDR2 ANQGSEA. V lost 7 bases to trimming and J lost 7 bases, with 11 bases between them.

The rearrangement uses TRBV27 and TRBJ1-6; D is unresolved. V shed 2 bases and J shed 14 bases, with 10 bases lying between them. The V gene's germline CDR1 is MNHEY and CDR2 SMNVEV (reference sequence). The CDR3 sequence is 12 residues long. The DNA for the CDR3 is TGTGCCAGCAGTTTAATCGGTTCTACCCTCCACTTT. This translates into CASSLIGSTLHF.